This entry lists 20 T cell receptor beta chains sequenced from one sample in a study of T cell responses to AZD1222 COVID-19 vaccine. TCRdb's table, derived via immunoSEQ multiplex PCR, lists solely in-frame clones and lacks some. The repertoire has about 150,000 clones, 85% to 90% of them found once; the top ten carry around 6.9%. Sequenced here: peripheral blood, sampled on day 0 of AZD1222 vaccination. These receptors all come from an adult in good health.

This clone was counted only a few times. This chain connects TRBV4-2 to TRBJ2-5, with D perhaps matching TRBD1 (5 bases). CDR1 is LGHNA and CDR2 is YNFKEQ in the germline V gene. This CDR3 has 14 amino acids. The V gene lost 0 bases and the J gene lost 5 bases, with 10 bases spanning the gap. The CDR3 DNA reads TGTGCCAGCAGCCAAGAATTTAAGGGGGAGACCCAGTACTTC. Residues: CASSQEFKGETQYF.

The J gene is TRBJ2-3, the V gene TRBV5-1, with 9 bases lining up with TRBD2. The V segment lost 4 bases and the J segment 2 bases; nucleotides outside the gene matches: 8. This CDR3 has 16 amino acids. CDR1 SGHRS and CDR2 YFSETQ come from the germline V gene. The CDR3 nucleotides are TGCGCCAGCAGCGCGAGCGGGGGGAGAGACACAGATACGCAGTATTTT. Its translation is CASSASGGRDTDTQYF. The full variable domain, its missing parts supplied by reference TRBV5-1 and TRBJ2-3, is KAGVTQTPRYLIKTRGQQVTLSCSPISGHRSVSWYQQTPGQGLQFLFEYFSETQRNKGNFPGRFSGRQFSNSRSEMNVSTLELGDSALYLCASSASGGRDTDTQYFGPGTRLTVL.

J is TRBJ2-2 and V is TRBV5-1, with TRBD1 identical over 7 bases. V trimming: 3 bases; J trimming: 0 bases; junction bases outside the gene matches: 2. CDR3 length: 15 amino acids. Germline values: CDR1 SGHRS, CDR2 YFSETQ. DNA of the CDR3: TGCGCCAGCAGCTCCGGGACAGCGAACACCGGGGAGCTGTTTTTT. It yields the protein CASSSGTANTGELFF.

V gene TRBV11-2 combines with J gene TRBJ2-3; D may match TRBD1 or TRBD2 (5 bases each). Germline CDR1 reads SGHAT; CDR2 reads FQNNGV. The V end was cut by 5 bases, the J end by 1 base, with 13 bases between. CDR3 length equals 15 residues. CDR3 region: CASSHLVGGTDTQYF. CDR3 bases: TGTGCCAGCAGCCACCTTGTGGGGGGCACAGATACGCAGTATTTT.

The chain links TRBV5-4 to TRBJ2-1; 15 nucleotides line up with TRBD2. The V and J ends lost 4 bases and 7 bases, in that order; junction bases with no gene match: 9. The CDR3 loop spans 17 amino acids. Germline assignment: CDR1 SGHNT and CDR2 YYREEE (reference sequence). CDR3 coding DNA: TGTGCCAGCAGCCCCAGGACTAGCGGGGGGGCAGGTAATGAGCAGTTCTTC. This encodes CASSPRTSGGAGNEQFF.

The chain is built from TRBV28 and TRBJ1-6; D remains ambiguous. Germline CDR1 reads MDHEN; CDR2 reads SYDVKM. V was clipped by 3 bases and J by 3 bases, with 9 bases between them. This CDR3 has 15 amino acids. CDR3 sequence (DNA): TGTGCCAGCAGTTTTCCGGGTAACTATAATTCACCCCTCCACTTT. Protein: CASSFPGNYNSPLHF. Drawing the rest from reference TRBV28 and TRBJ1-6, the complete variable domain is DVKVTQSSRYLVKRTGEKVFLECVQDMDHENMFWYRQDPGLGLRLIYFSYDVKMKEKGDIPEGYSVSREKKERFSLILESASTNQTSMYLCASSFPGNYNSPLHFGNGTRLTVT.

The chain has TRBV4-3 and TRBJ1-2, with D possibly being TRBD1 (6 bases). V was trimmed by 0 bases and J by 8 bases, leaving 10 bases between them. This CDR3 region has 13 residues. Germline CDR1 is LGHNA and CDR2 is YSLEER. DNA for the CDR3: TGCGCCAGCAGCCAAGATCCGGACAGCGGCTACACCTTC. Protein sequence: CASSQDPDSGYTF.

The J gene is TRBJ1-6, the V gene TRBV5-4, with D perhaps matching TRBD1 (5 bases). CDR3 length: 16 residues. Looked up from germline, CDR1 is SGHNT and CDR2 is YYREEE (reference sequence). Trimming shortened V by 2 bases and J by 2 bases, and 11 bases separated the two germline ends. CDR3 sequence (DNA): TGTGCCAGCAGCTTCTCTGGGGGGACCTATAATTCACCCCTCCACTTT. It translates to CASSFSGGTYNSPLHF.

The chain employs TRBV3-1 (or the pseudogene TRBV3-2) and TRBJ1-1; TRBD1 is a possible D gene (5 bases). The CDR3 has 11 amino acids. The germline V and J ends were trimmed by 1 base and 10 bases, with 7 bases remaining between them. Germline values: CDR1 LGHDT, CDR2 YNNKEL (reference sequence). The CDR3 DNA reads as TGTGCCAGCAGCCAAGGAGGGGCAGCTTTCTTT. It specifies CASSQGGAAFF.

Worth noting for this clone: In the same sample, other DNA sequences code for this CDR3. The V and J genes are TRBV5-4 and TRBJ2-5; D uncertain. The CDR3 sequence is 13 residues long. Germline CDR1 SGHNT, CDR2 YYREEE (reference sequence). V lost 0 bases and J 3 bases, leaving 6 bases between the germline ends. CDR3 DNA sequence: TGTGCCAGCAGCTTGGTAAGGGAAGAGACCCAGTACTTC. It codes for CASSLVREETQYF.

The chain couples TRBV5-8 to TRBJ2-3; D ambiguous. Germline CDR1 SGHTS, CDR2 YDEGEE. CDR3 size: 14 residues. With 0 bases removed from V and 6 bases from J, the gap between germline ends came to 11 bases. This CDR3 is CASSLDPTADTQYF. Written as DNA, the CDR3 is TGTGCCAGCAGCTTGGACCCAACTGCGGATACGCAGTATTTT.

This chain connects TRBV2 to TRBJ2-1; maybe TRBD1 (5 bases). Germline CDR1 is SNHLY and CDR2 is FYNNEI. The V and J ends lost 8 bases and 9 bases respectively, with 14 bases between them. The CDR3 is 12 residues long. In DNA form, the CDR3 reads TGTGCCAGCGCTGCAGGGTTTGGTGAGCAGTTCTTC. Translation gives CASAAGFGEQFF.

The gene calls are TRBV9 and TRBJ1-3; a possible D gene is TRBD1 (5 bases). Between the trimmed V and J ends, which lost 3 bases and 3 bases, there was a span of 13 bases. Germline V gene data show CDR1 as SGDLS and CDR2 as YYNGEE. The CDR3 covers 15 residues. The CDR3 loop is CASSGMGGVGNTIYF. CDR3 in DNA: TGTGCCAGCAGCGGAATGGGGGGGGTTGGAAACACCATATATTTT.

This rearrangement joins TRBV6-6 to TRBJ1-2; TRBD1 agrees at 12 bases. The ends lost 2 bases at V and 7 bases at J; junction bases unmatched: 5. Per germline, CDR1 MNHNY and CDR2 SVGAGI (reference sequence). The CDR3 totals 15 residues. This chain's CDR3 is CASSYRGQGASGYTF. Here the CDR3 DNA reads TGTGCCAGCAGTTACCGGGGACAGGGGGCGTCTGGCTACACCTTC.

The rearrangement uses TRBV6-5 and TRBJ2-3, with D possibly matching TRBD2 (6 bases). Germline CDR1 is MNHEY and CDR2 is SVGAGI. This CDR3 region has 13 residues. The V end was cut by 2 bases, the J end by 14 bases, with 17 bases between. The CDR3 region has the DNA TGTGCCAGCAGTTACATGGGACTCCATTCCCTGTATTTT. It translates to CASSYMGLHSLYF.

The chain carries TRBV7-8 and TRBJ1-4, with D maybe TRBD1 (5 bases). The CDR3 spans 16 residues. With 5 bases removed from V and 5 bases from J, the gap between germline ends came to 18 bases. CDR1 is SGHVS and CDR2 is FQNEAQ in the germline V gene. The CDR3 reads CASSKILYGANEKLFF. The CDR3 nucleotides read TGTGCCAGCAGCAAAATCCTGTACGGGGCCAATGAAAAACTGTTTTTT.

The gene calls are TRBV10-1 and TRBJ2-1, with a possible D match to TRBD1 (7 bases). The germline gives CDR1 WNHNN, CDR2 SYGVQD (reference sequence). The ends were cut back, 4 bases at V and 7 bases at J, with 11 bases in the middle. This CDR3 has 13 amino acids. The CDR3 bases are TGCGCCAGCAGTGTGACAGGGAGGAATGAGCAGTTCTTC. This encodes CASSVTGRNEQFF.

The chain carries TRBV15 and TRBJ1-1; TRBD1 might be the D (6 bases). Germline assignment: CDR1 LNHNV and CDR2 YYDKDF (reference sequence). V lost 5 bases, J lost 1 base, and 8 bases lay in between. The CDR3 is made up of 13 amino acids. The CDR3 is CATSWGQNTEAFF. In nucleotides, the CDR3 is TGTGCCACCAGCTGGGGGCAGAACACTGAAGCTTTCTTT.

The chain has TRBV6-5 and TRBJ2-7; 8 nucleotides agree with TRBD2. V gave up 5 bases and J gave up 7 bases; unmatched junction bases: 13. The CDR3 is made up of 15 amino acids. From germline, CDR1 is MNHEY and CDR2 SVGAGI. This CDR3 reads CASSTGGSPKGEQYV. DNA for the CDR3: TGTGCCAGCAGTACGGGGGGGAGTCCGAAGGGAGAGCAGTACGTC.

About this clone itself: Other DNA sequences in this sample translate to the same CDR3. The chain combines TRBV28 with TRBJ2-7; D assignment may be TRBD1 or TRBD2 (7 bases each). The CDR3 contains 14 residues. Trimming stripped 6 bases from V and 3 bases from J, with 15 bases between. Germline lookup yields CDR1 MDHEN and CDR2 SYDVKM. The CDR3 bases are TGTGCCAGCAGATCCACAGGGGAGGGCTACGAGCAGTACTTC. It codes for CASRSTGEGYEQYF.